Presented here are 22 T cell receptor beta chains from one specimen sequenced in a study of shared clonotypes between healthy human individuals. Libraries were prepared by immunoSEQ multiplex PCR; TCRdb keeps only in-frame clonotypes and omits some of them. The sample has about 2.1 million clones, 93% seen once. Selected positively for CCR7 and CD45RO-negative, naive CD8 cells excluded terminally differentiated effector memory CD45RA+ cells. The source material was naive CD8+ T cells from PBMCs. The origin of the receptors is a man between 18 and 35 years old in good health. Some clones in this sample may be carry-over from other donors' samples.

The count of this clone is one. The sample has other DNA sequences that encode this CDR3 too. J is TRBJ2-3 and V is TRBV27; 7 nucleotides align to TRBD1. The CDR3 loop spans 15 amino acids. The trim removed 5 bases at V and 2 bases at J, leaving 7 bases unmatched. Germline CDR1 and CDR2: MNHEY and SMNVEV (reference sequence). CDR3 amino acids: CASSLGQASTDTQYF. CDR3 sequence (DNA): TGTGCCAGCAGTCTTGGACAGGCCTCCACAGATACGCAGTATTTT.

Notes on this clone: The same CDR3 also results from other DNA sequences found in this sample. The CDR3 reads CASSYSPGAYNEQFF. The CDR3 DNA sequence: TGTGCCAGCAGTTACTCCCCGGGGGCGTACAATGAGCAGTTCTTC. J is TRBJ2-1 and V is TRBV6-5; D could derive from TRBD1 or TRBD2 (6 bases each). V dropped 0 bases and J dropped 4 bases, with 10 bases sitting between them. This CDR3 is 15 amino acids long. The germline CDR1 and CDR2 sequences are MNHEY and SVGAGI.

Concerning this clone itself: The same CDR3 arises from other DNA sequences in this sample as well. J is TRBJ2-7 and V is TRBV7-2; 11 bases match TRBD2. Germline CDR1 reads SGHTA; CDR2 reads FQGNSA. V was pared by 6 bases and J by 3 bases, with 4 bases of the junction left unmatched. The CDR3 is made up of 14 amino acids. The CDR3 loop is CASSPGLAVYEQYF. The DNA of the CDR3 is TGTGCCAGCAGTCCGGGACTAGCGGTCTACGAGCAGTACTTC. Together with reference TRBV7-2 and TRBJ2-7, the CDR3 gives the full variable domain: GAGVSQSPSNKVTEKGKDVELRCDPISGHTALYWYRQSLGQGLEFLIYFQGNSAPDKSGLPSDRFSAERTGGSVSTLTIQRTQQEDSAVYLCASSPGLAVYEQYFGPGTRLTVT.

As for this clone: Other DNA variants within this sample encode the same CDR3. This chain joins TRBV27 and TRBJ1-5; D is perhaps TRBD1 (5 bases). The CDR3 length is 15 residues. Germline-derived CDR1 and CDR2 are MNHEY and SMNVEV (reference sequence). Deletions cut 5 bases from V and 1 base from J, with 12 bases between. CDR3 coding DNA: TGTGCCAGCAGTCCGGGGCCGGGGAGCAATCAGCCCCAGCATTTT. Its protein is CASSPGPGSNQPQHF.

The chain recombines TRBV11-2 with TRBJ1-2; D is ambiguous. CDR3 length equals 13 residues. Per germline, CDR1 SGHAT and CDR2 FQNNGV. The V end lost 4 bases, the J end lost 8 bases, and 14 bases lay between the germline ends. DNA for the CDR3: TGTGCCAGCAGCTCGGACGGTTGGGGAGGCTACACCTTC. The encoded protein is CASSSDGWGGYTF.

V and J are TRBV2 and TRBJ2-7; possible D gene TRBD2, 5 bases. Germline V gene data show CDR1 as SNHLY and CDR2 as FYNNEI. This CDR3 has 14 amino acids. Trimming stripped 0 bases from V and 6 bases from J, with 12 bases between. The CDR3 DNA follows: TGTGCCAGCAGTGAAGCGTATCGAGGGTCCGAGCAGTACTTC. Translated: CASSEAYRGSEQYF. The full variable domain, with the rest looked up from reference TRBV2 and TRBJ2-7, is EPEVTQTPSHQVTQMGQEVILRCVPISNHLYFYWYRQILGQKVEFLVSFYNNEISEKSEIFDDQFSVERPDGSNFTLKIRSTKLEDSAMYFCASSEAYRGSEQYFGPGTRLTVT.

V gene TRBV4-3 combines with J gene TRBJ2-3; D remains unclear. Looked up from germline, CDR1 is LGHNA and CDR2 is YSLEER. The CDR3 covers 15 residues. Trimming left V 1 base short and J 5 bases short, with 13 bases between. CDR3 sequence reads: CASSQGLAPGDTQYF. The CDR3 nucleotides read TGCGCCAGCAGCCAAGGCTTAGCTCCCGGAGATACGCAGTATTTT.

DNA for the CDR3: TGCGCCAGCAGCTTGGCTGAGAGGAACACTGAAGCTTTCTTT. This translates into CASSLAERNTEAFF. V gene TRBV5-1 combines with J gene TRBJ1-1; D remains unclear. CDR1 and CDR2 (germline): SGHRS, YFSETQ. V lost 0 bases and J lost 1, with 7 bases in between. The CDR3 length is 14 residues.

The V gene is TRBV2, the J gene TRBJ2-7, with a weak D call TRBD1 (6 bases). The CDR3 is 12 residues long. Per the germline V gene, CDR1 is SNHLY and CDR2 is FYNNEI. Between the trimmed V and J ends, which lost 6 bases and 2 bases, there was a span of 8 bases. Here the CDR3 reads CASRGQPYEQYF. The CDR3 nucleotides are TGTGCCAGCAGGGGACAACCCTACGAGCAGTACTTC.

This chain connects TRBV5-1 to TRBJ2-1, with TRBD2 matching 10 bases. The CDR3 covers 18 residues. J lost 6 bases, V lost 3 bases, and 15 bases had no gene match. In germline, CDR1 is SGHRS, CDR2 YFSETQ. CDR3 nucleotide sequence: TGCGCCAGCAGCTGGGTTATCCTCCGAGCGGGAGGGCCCAATGAGCAGTTCTTC. Its protein is CASSWVILRAGGPNEQFF. Based on the CDR3 plus reference TRBV5-1 and TRBJ2-1, the full variable domain is KAGVTQTPRYLIKTRGQQVTLSCSPISGHRSVSWYQQTPGQGLQFLFEYFSETQRNKGNFPGRFSGRQFSNSRSEMNVSTLELGDSALYLCASSWVILRAGGPNEQFFGPGTRLTVL.

This sequence joins TRBV5-1 and TRBJ1-4; D is unclear. Between the trimmed V and J ends, which lost 4 bases and 0 bases, there was a span of 16 bases. Per the germline V gene, CDR1 is SGHRS and CDR2 is YFSETQ. The CDR3 has 17 amino acids. CDR3 nucleotides: TGCGCCAGCAGCCAAAGGACGGAGGAGGCAACTAATGAAAAACTGTTTTTT. It codes for CASSQRTEEATNEKLFF.

The chain links TRBV19 to TRBJ2-2; TRBD1 agrees at 8 bases. Germline V gives CDR1 LNHDA, CDR2 SQIVND (reference sequence). V was pared by 5 bases and J by 1 base, with 3 bases of the junction left unmatched. This CDR3 comprises 15 residues. CDR3 protein: CASSSGTGNTGELFF. CDR3 DNA: TGTGCCAGTAGTTCTGGGACAGGGAACACCGGGGAGCTGTTTTTT.

The chain is built from TRBV6-6 and TRBJ1-2; TRBD1 might be the D (5 bases). This CDR3 spans 14 amino acids. CDR1 is MNHNY, CDR2 SVGAGI, per germline (reference sequence). V lost 6 bases to trimming and J lost 6 bases, with 17 bases between them. This CDR3 reads CASSHVTDPHGYTF. CDR3 nucleotides: TGTGCCAGCAGCCACGTGACAGACCCCCATGGCTACACCTTC.

This clone was detected only a few times. This chain connects TRBV5-1 to TRBJ1-1, with TRBD1 identical over 7 bases. The CDR3 runs to 16 residues. J gave up 1 base and V 1 base, and 7 bases lay outside the gene matches. The germline CDR1 and CDR2 sequences are SGHRS and YFSETQ. CDR3 bases: TGCGCCAGCAGCTTGCACAGGGGTAGCGGGAACACTGAAGCTTTCTTT. Translating it yields CASSLHRGSGNTEAFF.

The chain recombines TRBV7-9 with TRBJ2-1, with 14 bases lining up with TRBD2. The CDR3 has 17 amino acids. Germline-derived CDR1 and CDR2 are SEHNR and FQNEAQ (reference sequence). V lost 5 bases, J lost 2 bases, and 5 bases stayed unmatched. CDR3 region: CASSGTSGRPPYNEQFF. In DNA form, the CDR3 reads TGTGCCAGCAGCGGGACTAGCGGGAGACCCCCCTACAATGAGCAGTTCTTC. Combining the CDR3 with reference TRBV7-9 and TRBJ2-1 gives the whole variable domain DTGVSQNPRHKITKRGQNVTFRCDPISEHNRLYWYRQTLGQGPEFLTYFQNEAQLEKSRLLSDRFSAERPKGSFSTLEIQRTEQGDSAMYLCASSGTSGRPPYNEQFFGPGTRLTVL.

V gene TRBV6-1 combines with J gene TRBJ1-5; D ambiguous. CDR1 and CDR2 from the germline V gene are MNHNS and SASEGT. The CDR3 extends over 13 amino acids. Trimming took off 9 bases at V and 2 bases at J, with 11 bases between the two ends. CDR3 in DNA: TGTGCCAGTTTTCAGCAGGGCAATCAGCCCCAGCATTTT. It specifies CASFQQGNQPQHF.

This clone showed up just once. The gene calls are TRBV12-5 and TRBJ2-1, with TRBD2 matching over 11 bases. Unmatched junction bases numbered 6, after V lost 4 bases and J lost 4 bases. Germline lookup yields CDR1 LGHNT and CDR2 FRNRAP. The CDR3 totals 16 residues. CDR3 sequence: CASGSTGLAVYNEQFF. DNA for the CDR3: TGTGCTAGTGGTTCGACGGGACTAGCGGTTTACAATGAGCAGTTCTTC.

The chain couples TRBV28 to TRBJ2-7; 8 nucleotides align to TRBD1. The V gene's germline CDR1 is MDHEN and CDR2 SYDVKM. The CDR3 length is 16 residues. V shed 1 base, J shed 5 bases, and the junction held 10 bases outside the gene matches. The CDR3: CASSLSLDRVNDEQYF. The CDR3, as DNA: TGTGCCAGCAGTTTATCTTTGGACAGGGTAAACGACGAGCAGTACTTC.

In this sample, this clone turned up a few times. The V and J genes are TRBV28 and TRBJ2-2, with TRBD2 matching over 7 bases. This CDR3 is built from 15 residues. V was clipped by 8 bases and J by 3 bases; unmatched bases: 9. From germline, CDR1 is MDHEN and CDR2 SYDVKM. CDR3 nucleotides: TGTGCCAGCGTCGAGGCTAGCGGTTACACCGGGGAGCTGTTTTTT. Protein sequence: CASVEASGYTGELFF.

The chain recombines TRBV30 with TRBJ1-2; 10 bases fit TRBD1. The V gene's germline CDR1 is GTSNPN and CDR2 SVGIG (reference sequence). V trimming: 2 bases; J trimming: 4 bases; junction bases outside the gene matches: 13. The CDR3 consists of 17 residues. In nucleotides, the CDR3 is TGTGCCTGGAGTTCCGGGACAGGGGTACGATCCGGCTATGGCTACACCTTC. This sequence encodes CAWSSGTGVRSGYGYTF.

This sequence joins TRBV19 and TRBJ2-7; D not certain. V lost 6 bases and J 0 bases, leaving 6 bases between the germline ends. Germline V gene data show CDR1 as LNHDA and CDR2 as SQIVND (reference sequence). This CDR3 contains 12 residues. The CDR3 DNA reads TGTGCCAGTAGAGGGAACTCCTACGAGCAGTACTTC. It is translated as CASRGNSYEQYF.

The chain joins TRBV5-1 to TRBJ2-7; D might be TRBD2 (5 bases). Trimming took off 0 bases at V and 2 bases at J, with 9 bases between the two ends. The CDR3 extends over 14 amino acids. Germline V gene sequence: CDR1 SGHRS, CDR2 YFSETQ. The CDR3 region is CASSLVGGAYEQYF. CDR3 sequence (DNA): TGCGCCAGCAGCTTGGTTGGAGGCGCCTACGAGCAGTACTTC.